These 8 T cell receptor beta chains were sequenced from one sample in a study of blood T cell repertoires in COVID-19 (dated by TCRdb to between 2020 and 2021). The library was obtained by the immunoSEQ multiplex PCR assay. In TCRdb, the immuneACCESS table is reduced to in-frame sequences with V and J assigned. These tables do not hold every clone; where another copy was compared, an unresolved V gene accounts for under half, and the others remain unexplained. This sample is represented by some 100,000 clones; 74% of them were singletons. Of the sample, less than 5% falls within the top ten clones. Sequenced sample: peripheral blood. The receptor source for this set is a man between 65 and 79 years old with COVID-19, enrolled during active disease.

This clone appeared a few times. The chain carries TRBV6-5 and TRBJ1-1; 7 nucleotides agree with TRBD1. The germline CDR1 and CDR2 sequences are MNHEY and SVGAGI. The V and J ends lost 7 bases and 0 bases, in that order; junction bases with no gene match: 5. The CDR3 consists of 14 residues. CDR3 loop: CASKIQGLNTEAFF. CDR3 DNA sequence: TGTGCCAGCAAGATACAGGGGTTGAACACTGAAGCTTTCTTT.

The chain employs TRBV5-4 and TRBJ2-1; D is perhaps TRBD2 (6 bases). The CDR3 consists of 15 residues. Trimming took off 3 bases at V and 4 bases at J, with 14 bases between the two ends. CDR1 and CDR2 from the germline V gene are SGHNT and YYREEE (reference sequence). CDR3 DNA sequence: TGTGCCAGCAGCTCTCGGGAGAGGGGTTACAATGAGCAGTTCTTC. Its protein is CASSSRERGYNEQFF. The full variable domain, its missing parts supplied by reference TRBV5-4 and TRBJ2-1, is ETGVTQSPTHLIKTRGQQVTLRCSSQSGHNTVSWYQQALGQGPQFIFQYYREEENGRGNFPPRFSGLQFPNYSSELNVNALELDDSALYLCASSSRERGYNEQFFGPGTRLTVL.

The chain joins TRBV6-2 or TRBV6-3 to TRBJ1-1; 8 nucleotides line up with TRBD1. This CDR3 has 15 amino acids. Germline trimming cut 5 bases from V and 2 bases from J; bases unmatched to any gene: 7. CDR1 and CDR2 from the germline V gene are MNHEY and SVGEGT. DNA of the CDR3: TGTGCCAGCAGTGACAGGGGTGTTGGAAACACTGAAGCTTTCTTT. Protein: CASSDRGVGNTEAFF.

The rearrangement joins TRBV18 to TRBJ2-7, with 8 bases that match TRBD1. The V gene's germline CDR1 is KGHSH and CDR2 LQKENI. The CDR3 consists of 15 residues. V lost 3 bases to trimming and J lost 2 bases; unmatched junction nucleotides: 6. The CDR3 protein is CASSPRDRGPYEQYF. The CDR3 DNA sequence: TGTGCCAGCTCACCTAGAGACAGGGGACCCTACGAGCAGTACTTC.

The chain has TRBV10-3 and TRBJ2-3; 7 nucleotides line up with TRBD1. CDR3 length: 16 amino acids. Germline-derived CDR1 and CDR2 are ENHRY and SYGVKD. The ends lost 8 bases at V and 4 bases at J; junction bases unmatched: 15. Here the CDR3 reads CAIGAGGTIGADTQYF. The CDR3 DNA is TGTGCCATCGGGGCAGGGGGTACCATCGGGGCAGATACGCAGTATTTT.

The V call is TRBV10-3, the J call TRBJ2-2; TRBD1 matches at 10 bases. CDR1 ENHRY and CDR2 SYGVKD come from the germline V gene. This CDR3 spans 15 amino acids. J gave up 7 bases and V 2 bases, and 4 bases lay outside the gene matches. The CDR3, as DNA: TGTGCCATCAGTGAGCATGACAGGGGGCGCGGGGAGCTGTTTTTT. Translating it yields CAISEHDRGRGELFF.

This clone was seen a handful of times. The gene calls are TRBV6-5 and TRBJ2-7, with TRBD2 as a possible D gene (5 bases). CDR3 length: 13 amino acids. Per germline, CDR1 MNHEY and CDR2 SVGAGI. Deletions cut 10 bases from V and 5 bases from J, with 18 bases between. CDR3 bases: TGTGCCATCGGGATCTACAAAGGACACGAGCAGTACTTC. This sequence encodes CAIGIYKGHEQYF.

This rearrangement joins TRBV7-2 to TRBJ2-3, with 16 bases identical to TRBD2. This CDR3 is 16 amino acids long. V was clipped by 5 bases and J by 8 bases; unmatched bases: 7. Germline V gives CDR1 SGHTA, CDR2 FQGNSA. The CDR3 DNA is TGTGCCAGCAGCCTACTGGGACTAGCGGGAGGGGGTACGCAGTATTTT. Translating gives CASSLLGLAGGGTQYF.